The entry below gives a single T cell receptor beta chain sequence along with its context. Trimming stripped 4 bases from V and 3 bases from J, with 9 bases between. CDR1 and CDR2 from the germline V gene are SGHAT and FQNNGV. The CDR3 spans 13 residues. These data come from a study of blood T cell repertoires in COVID-19. Study overall: T cells, B-cell-depleted T cells, or PBMCs supplied cDNA or gDNA.

Sequenced by immunoSEQ multiplex PCR; TCRdb stores in-frame clones only, minus some. This table holds 200,000 to 250,000 clones, roughly 88% found once. The TCR comes from a woman between 25 and 40 years old with COVID-19, enrolled during active disease. The sample comprised peripheral blood. This chain uses TRBV11-2 with TRBJ1-1, with TRBD1 as a possible D gene (6 bases). CDR3 bases: TGTGCCAGCAGCTCCACAGGGTACACTGAAGCTTTCTTT. Its translation is CASSSTGYTEAFF.